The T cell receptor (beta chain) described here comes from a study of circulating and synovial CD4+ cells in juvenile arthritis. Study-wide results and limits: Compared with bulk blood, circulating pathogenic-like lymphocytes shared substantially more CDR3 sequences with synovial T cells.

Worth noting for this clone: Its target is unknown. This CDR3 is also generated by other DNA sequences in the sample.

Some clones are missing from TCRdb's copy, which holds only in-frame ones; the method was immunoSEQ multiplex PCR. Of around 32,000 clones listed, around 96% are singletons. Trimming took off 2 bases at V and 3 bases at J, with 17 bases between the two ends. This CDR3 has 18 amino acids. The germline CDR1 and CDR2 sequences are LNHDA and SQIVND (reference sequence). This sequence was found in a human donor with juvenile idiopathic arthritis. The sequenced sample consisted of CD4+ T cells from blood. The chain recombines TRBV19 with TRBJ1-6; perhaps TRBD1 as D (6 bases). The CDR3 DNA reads TGTGCCAGTAGTATACAAATCGGGGGGCTCGGCTATAATTCACCCCTCCACTTT. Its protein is CASSIQIGGLGYNSPLHF.